The present TCR beta chain was sequenced within a study of metastatic and nonmetastatic thyroid tumors. Patients had received no treatment of any kind before thyroid surgery. This clone counts as medium-sized. The CDR3 runs to 12 residues. CDR1 and CDR2 (germline): WNHNN, SYGVQD (reference sequence). Trimming cost V 7 bases and J 1 base, with 7 bases left between them. TCRdb re-processed the PCR reads through MiXCR. The sample lists several thousand clones; roughly a third were seen once. The rearrangement joins TRBV10-1 to TRBJ1-2; D uncertain. The material sequenced was tumor tissue. The source is a female donor with papillary thyroid cancer or a benign thyroid nodule (not recorded which). Some clones in this sample may be carry-over from other donors' samples. The DNA of the CDR3 is TGCGCCAGCATCTTAAATAACTATGGCTACACCTTC. Protein: CASILNNYGYTF.